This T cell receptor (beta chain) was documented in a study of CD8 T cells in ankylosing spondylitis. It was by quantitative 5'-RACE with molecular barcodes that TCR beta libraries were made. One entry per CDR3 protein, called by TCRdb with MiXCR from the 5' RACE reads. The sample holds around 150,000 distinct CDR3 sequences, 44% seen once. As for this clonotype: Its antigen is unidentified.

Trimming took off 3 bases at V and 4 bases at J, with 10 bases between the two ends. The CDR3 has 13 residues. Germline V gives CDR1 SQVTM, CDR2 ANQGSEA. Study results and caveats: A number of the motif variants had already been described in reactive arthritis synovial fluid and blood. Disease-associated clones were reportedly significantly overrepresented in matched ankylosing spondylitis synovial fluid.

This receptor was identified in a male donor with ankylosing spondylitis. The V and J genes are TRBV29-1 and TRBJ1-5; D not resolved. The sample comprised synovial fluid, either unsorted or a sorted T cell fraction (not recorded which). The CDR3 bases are TGCAGCGTTGAGGTAACAGCTAATCAGCCCCAGCATTTT. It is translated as CSVEVTANQPQHF.